This T cell receptor (beta chain) was sequenced in a study of early T cells in non-severe SARS-CoV-2 infection. Note on this clonotype: Antigen specificity is unknown.

General study findings and limits: Private and CD4 specificities were missed by VDJdb matching, which favored anti-spike CD8 responses.

Unique molecular identifiers were attached to individual cDNA molecules. One entry per CDR3 protein, called by TCRdb with MiXCR from the 5' RACE reads. The sample shows around 50,000 distinct CDR3 sequences, over 3.5% of them seen only once. The source of this sequence is an adult who was a healthcare worker with PCR-confirmed SARS-CoV-2 infection or an uninfected control (not recorded which). The source material was whole blood.

The CDR3 reads CASSYLTGTGGSGELFF. Here the CDR3 DNA reads TGTGCCAGCAGTTACCTAACCGGGACAGGGGGATCCGGGGAGCTGTTTTTT. V gene TRBV6-2 or TRBV6-3 combines with J gene TRBJ2-2; 11 positions agree with TRBD1. V lost 2 bases, J lost 6 bases, and 8 bases stayed unmatched. This CDR3 comprises 17 residues. Germline V lookup: CDR1 MNHEY, CDR2 SVGEGT.